The TCR beta chain under discussion was sequenced for a study of OX40 agonist ivuxolimab in advanced cancers. Study information: Across the patients, intravenous ivuxolimab was delivered every 2 weeks at 0.01 to 10 mg/kg. Age averaged around 60 years (range roughly 23 to 80), and just over 80% were male.

Note on this clone: Its antigen is still unknown.

The repertoire was sequenced with immunoSEQ multiplex PCR; TCRdb's copy has only in-frame clones and lacks some. Of approximately 63,000 clones in the sample, roughly nine tenths are singletons; the top ten hold around 6.5%. Broader study findings: On average, CD8+ T cells had more expanded clones than CD4+.

The CDR3 is 16 amino acids. Trimming took 1 base from V and 1 from J; bases not matched to a gene: 5. Per germline, CDR1 PRHDT and CDR2 FYEKMQ (reference sequence). This specimen consisted of CD4+ or CD8+ T cells sorted from blood, obtained in a trial of the OX40 agonist ivuxolimab. The source is an adult with an advanced solid tumor such as melanoma, head and neck, liver or kidney cancer. This chain joins TRBV13 and TRBJ1-1; TRBD1 matches 8 bases. CDR3 amino acids: CASSLVGQGGNTEAFF. The CDR3 DNA reads as TGTGCCAGCAGCTTAGTCGGACAGGGCGGGAACACTGAAGCTTTCTTT.